These 12 T cell receptor beta chains originate from one sample sequenced in a study of cytomegalovirus exposure and HLA in healthy donors. Both 60 Vbeta primers and 13 Jbeta primers went into the PCR. Clones were sequenced by immunoSEQ multiplex PCR, and TCRdb holds only the in-frame ones, with some missing. The repertoire holds 85,000 to 130,000 clones, with 70% to 80% as singletons. Sequencing used PBMCs. Receptor source: a boy under 18 in good health and CMV-seronegative.

The CDR3 sequence: CASRLLTGGWDEQFF. CDR3 nucleotides: TGCGCCAGCAGATTGTTGACAGGGGGCTGGGATGAGCAGTTCTTC. The chain carries TRBV5-1 and TRBJ2-1, with 10 nucleotides matching TRBD1. The CDR3 loop spans 15 amino acids. CDR1 and CDR2 from the germline V gene are SGHRS and YFSETQ. The junction had 10 bases not matched to a gene; V was cut back by 5 bases and J by 8 bases.

This sequence joins TRBV6-1 and TRBJ1-2; D gene uncertain. Trimming removed 3 bases at V and 6 bases at J, with 8 bases between. Germline V CDR1 and CDR2: MNHNS, SASEGT. The CDR3 spans 12 residues. CDR3 residues: CASSELSDGYTF. CDR3 DNA: TGTGCCAGCAGTGAGTTGAGTGATGGCTACACCTTC.

The chain is built from TRBV7-3 and TRBJ2-1; TRBD2 is a possible D gene (6 bases). The CDR3 loop spans 14 amino acids. With 5 bases removed from V and 7 bases from J, the gap between germline ends came to 15 bases. CDR1 is SGHTA, CDR2 FQGTGA, per germline. DNA of the CDR3: TGTGCCAGCAGCCCCGCCCGGGGGTGGAATGAGCAGTTCTTC. This sequence encodes CASSPARGWNEQFF.

This clone was observed once. The gene calls are TRBV9 and TRBJ1-1, with TRBD1 matching 9 bases. The CDR3 is 15 residues long. V lost 0 bases, J lost 4 bases, and 4 bases stayed unmatched. CDR1 is SGDLS, CDR2 YYNGEE, per germline. This CDR3 reads CASSVDGQGITEAFF. The CDR3 DNA reads TGTGCCAGCAGCGTAGATGGACAGGGGATCACTGAAGCTTTCTTT. The full variable domain, its missing parts supplied by reference TRBV9 and TRBJ1-1, is DSGVTQTPKHLITATGQRVTLRCSPRSGDLSVYWYQQSLDQGLQFLIQYYNGEERAKGNILERFSAQQFPDLHSELNLSSLELGDSALYFCASSVDGQGITEAFFGQGTRLTVV.

This chain uses TRBV19 with TRBJ1-1; D might be TRBD1 (6 bases). The CDR3 covers 14 residues. Trimming took off 9 bases at V and 0 bases at J, with 14 bases between the two ends. In germline, CDR1 is LNHDA, CDR2 SQIVND (reference sequence). The CDR3: CASQQGGMNTEAFF. Written as DNA, the CDR3 is TGTGCCAGCCAACAGGGTGGGATGAACACTGAAGCTTTCTTT.

The genes are TRBV5-4 and TRBJ1-2, with D maybe TRBD1 (6 bases). Trimming pared 3 bases from V and 7 bases from J, leaving 22 bases between. This CDR3 is built from 16 residues. Germline V gene lookup returns CDR1 SGHNT and CDR2 YYREEE (reference sequence). DNA of the CDR3: TGTGCCAGCAGCTGGGGGAACAGGGCACTAACTGGTGGCTACACCTTC. Protein: CASSWGNRALTGGYTF.

In DNA form, the CDR3 reads TGTGCCAGCAGCCCTCAGGGTTTGAACACTGAAGCTTTCTTT. Amino acid sequence: CASSPQGLNTEAFF. The chain couples TRBV7-3 to TRBJ1-1, with a tentative D call TRBD1 (5 bases). CDR1 and CDR2 from the germline V gene are SGHTA and FQGTGA. Trimming shortened V by 5 bases and J by 0 bases, and 10 bases separated the two germline ends. CDR3 size: 14 residues.

This chain connects TRBV28 to TRBJ2-1; D is perhaps TRBD2 (5 bases). Germline V gives CDR1 MDHEN, CDR2 SYDVKM. The CDR3 has 15 residues. The V gene lost 5 bases and the J gene lost 0 bases, with 11 bases spanning the gap. The CDR3 here is CASSGTGSSYNEQFF. Written as DNA, the CDR3 is TGTGCCAGCAGTGGCACGGGAAGCTCCTACAATGAGCAGTTCTTC.

The chain recombines TRBV28 with TRBJ1-1; D perhaps matches TRBD1 (5 bases). In germline, CDR1 is MDHEN, CDR2 SYDVKM. The V and J ends lost 2 bases and 0 bases respectively, with 10 bases between them. The CDR3 loop spans 15 amino acids. The CDR3 region is CASSLPGLMNTEAFF. CDR3 bases: TGTGCCAGCAGTTTACCGGGACTTATGAACACTGAAGCTTTCTTT.

The gene calls are TRBV5-6 and TRBJ1-3; D is unclear. The CDR3 consists of 14 residues. Trimming took off 2 bases at V and 5 bases at J, with 11 bases between the two ends. Germline CDR1 is SGHDT and CDR2 is YYEEEE. The CDR3 here is CASSFYPGRNTIYF. The CDR3 DNA follows: TGTGCCAGCAGCTTCTATCCAGGAAGAAACACCATATATTTT.

The CDR3 DNA reads as TGTGCCAGCTCACCAGGGACAGGGCCGGACTATGGCTACACCTTC. Translated, it gives CASSPGTGPDYGYTF. The rearrangement uses TRBV18 and TRBJ1-2, with TRBD1 identical over 9 bases. The CDR3 spans 15 residues. From germline, CDR1 is KGHSH and CDR2 LQKENI. The V segment lost 2 bases and the J segment 3 bases; nucleotides outside the gene matches: 4. Filled out from reference TRBV18 and TRBJ1-2, the complete variable domain reads NAGVMQNPRHLVRRRGQEARLRCSPMKGHSHVYWYRQLPEEGLKFMVYLQKENIIDESGMPKERFSAEFPKEGPSILRIQQVVRGDSAAYFCASSPGTGPDYGYTFGSGTRLTVV.

This chain joins TRBV5-1 and TRBJ1-1; unclear D gene. The CDR3 is 13 amino acids. Trimming pared 2 bases from V and 1 base from J, leaving 6 bases between. The germline CDR1 and CDR2 sequences are SGHRS and YFSETQ. Here the CDR3 DNA reads TGCGCCAGCAGCTTTAACACGAACACTGAAGCTTTCTTT. Translating gives CASSFNTNTEAFF.